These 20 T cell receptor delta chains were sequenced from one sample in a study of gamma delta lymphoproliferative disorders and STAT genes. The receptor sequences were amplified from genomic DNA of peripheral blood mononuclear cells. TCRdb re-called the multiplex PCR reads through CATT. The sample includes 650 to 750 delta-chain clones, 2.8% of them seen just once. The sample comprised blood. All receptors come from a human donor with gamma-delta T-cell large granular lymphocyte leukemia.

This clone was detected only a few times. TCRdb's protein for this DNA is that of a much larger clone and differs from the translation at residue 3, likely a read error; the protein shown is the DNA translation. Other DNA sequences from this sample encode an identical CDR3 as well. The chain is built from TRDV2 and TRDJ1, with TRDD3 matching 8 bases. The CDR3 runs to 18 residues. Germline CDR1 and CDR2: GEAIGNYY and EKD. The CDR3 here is CAWDTVGLGENGADKLIF. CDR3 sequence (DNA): TGTGCCTGGGACACTGTAGGGCTGGGGGAAAACGGGGCCGATAAACTCATCTTT.

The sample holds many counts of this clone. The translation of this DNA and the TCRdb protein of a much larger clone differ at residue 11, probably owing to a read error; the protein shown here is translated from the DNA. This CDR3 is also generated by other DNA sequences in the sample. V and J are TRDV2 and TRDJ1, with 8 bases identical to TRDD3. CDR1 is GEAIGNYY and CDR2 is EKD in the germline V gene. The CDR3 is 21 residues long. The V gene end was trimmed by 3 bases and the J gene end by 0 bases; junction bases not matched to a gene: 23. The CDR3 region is CACDSILGALQRSPNTDKLIF. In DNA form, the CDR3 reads TGTGCCTGTGACTCAATACTGGGGGCCCTCCAGCGATCCCCGAACACCGATAAACTCATCTTT.

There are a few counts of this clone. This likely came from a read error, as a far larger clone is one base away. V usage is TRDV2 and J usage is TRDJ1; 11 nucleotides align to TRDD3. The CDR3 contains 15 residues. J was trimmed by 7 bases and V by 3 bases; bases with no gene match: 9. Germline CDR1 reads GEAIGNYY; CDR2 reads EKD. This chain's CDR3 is CACDVMGDTSGKLIF. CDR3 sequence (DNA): TGTGCCTGTGACGTTATGGGGGATACGAGCGGTAAACTCATCTTT.

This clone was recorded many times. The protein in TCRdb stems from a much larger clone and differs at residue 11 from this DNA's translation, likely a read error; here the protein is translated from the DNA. CDR3 DNA sequence: TGTGCCTGTGACACCGTAGGGCTGGGGGAAACCGGGGCCGATAAACTCATCTTT. It specifies CACDTVGLGETGADKLIF. The V call is TRDV2, the J call TRDJ1, with 8 bases lining up with TRDD3. CDR1 is GEAIGNYY, CDR2 EKD, per germline. The trim removed 0 bases at V and 3 bases at J, leaving 14 bases unmatched. The CDR3 covers 18 residues.

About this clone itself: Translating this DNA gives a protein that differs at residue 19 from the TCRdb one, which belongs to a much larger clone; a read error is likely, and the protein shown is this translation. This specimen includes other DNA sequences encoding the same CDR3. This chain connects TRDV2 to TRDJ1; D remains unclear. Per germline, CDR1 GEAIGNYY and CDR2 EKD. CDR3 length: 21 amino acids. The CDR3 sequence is CACDSILGALRRSPNTDKPIF. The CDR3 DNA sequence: TGTGCCTGTGACTCAATACTAGGGGCCCTCCGGCGATCCCCGAACACCGATAAACCCATCTTT.

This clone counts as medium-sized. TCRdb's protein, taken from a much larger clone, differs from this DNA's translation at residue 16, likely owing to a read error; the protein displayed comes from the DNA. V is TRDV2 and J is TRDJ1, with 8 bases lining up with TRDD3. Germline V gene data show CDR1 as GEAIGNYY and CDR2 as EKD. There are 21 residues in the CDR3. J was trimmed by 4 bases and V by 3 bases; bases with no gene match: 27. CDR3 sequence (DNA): TGTGCCTGTGACTCAATACTGGGGGCCCTCCGGCGATCCCCGAACATCGATAAACTCATCTTT. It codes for CACDSILGALRRSPNIDKLIF.

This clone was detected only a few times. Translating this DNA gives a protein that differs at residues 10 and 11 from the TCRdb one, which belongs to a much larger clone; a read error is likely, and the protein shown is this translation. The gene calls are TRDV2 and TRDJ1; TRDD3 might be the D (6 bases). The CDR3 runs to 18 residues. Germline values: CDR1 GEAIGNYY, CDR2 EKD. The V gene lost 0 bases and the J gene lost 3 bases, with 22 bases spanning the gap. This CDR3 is CACDTVGLGKSGADKLIF. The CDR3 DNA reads TGTGCCTGTGACACCGTAGGGCTGGGGAAAAGCGGGGCCGATAAACTCATCTTT.

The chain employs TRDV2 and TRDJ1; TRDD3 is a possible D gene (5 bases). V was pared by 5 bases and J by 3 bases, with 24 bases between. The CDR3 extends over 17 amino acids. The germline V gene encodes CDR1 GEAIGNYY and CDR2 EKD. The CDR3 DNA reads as TGTGCCTGTGTTGGGGTCCCCGGAGGTATATCATCCGATAAACTCATCTTT. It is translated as CACVGVPGGISSDKLIF.

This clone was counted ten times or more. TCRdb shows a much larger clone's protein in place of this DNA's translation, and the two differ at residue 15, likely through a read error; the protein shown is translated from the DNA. Here the CDR3 DNA reads TGTGCCTGTGACACTCTTACTGGGGGACTGAACACCGATAAATTCATCTTT. Amino acid sequence: CACDTLTGGLNTDKFIF. This chain connects TRDV2 to TRDJ1, with TRDD3 identical over 9 bases. The CDR3 consists of 17 residues. The V gene's germline CDR1 is GEAIGNYY and CDR2 EKD.

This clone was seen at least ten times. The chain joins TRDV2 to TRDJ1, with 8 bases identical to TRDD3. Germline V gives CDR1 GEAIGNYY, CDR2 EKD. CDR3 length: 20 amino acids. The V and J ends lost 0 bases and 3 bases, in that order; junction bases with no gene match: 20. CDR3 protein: CACDTVHTGLGENGADKLIF. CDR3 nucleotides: TGTGCCTGTGACACCGTCCACACGGGGCTGGGGGAAAACGGGGCCGATAAACTCATCTTT.

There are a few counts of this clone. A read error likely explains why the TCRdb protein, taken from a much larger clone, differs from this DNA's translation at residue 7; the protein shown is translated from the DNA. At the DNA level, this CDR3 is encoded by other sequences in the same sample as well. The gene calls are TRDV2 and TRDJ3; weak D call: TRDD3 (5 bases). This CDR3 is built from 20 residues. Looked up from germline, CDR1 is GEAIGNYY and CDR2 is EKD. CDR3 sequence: CACDTSRGHPLSWDTRQMFF. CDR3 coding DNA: TGTGCTTGTGACACCTCCAGGGGACACCCTCTCTCCTGGGACACCCGACAGATGTTTTTC.

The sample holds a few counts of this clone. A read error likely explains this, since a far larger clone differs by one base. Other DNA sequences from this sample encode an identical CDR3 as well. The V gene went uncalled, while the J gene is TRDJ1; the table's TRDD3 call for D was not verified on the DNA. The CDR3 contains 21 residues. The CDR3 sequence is CACDSILGALRRSPNTDKLIF. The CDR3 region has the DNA TGTGCCTGTGACTCCATACTGGGGGCCCTCCGGCGATCCCCGAACACCGATAAACTCATCTTT.

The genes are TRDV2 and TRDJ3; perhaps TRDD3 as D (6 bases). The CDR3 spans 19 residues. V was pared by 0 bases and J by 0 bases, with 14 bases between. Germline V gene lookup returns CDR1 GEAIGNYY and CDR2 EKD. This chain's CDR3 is CACDTGGHPLSWDTRQMFF. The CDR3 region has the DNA TGTGCCTGTGACACCGGGGGACACCCTCTCTCCTGGGACACCCGACAGATGTTTTTC.

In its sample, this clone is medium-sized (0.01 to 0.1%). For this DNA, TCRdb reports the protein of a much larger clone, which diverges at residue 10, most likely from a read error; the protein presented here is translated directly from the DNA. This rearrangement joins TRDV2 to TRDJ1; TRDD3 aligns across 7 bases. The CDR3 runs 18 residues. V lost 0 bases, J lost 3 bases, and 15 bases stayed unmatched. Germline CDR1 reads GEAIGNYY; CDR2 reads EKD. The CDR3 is CACDTVGLGGNGADKLIF. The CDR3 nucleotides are TGTGCCTGTGACACCGTAGGGCTGGGGGGAAACGGGGCCGATAAACTCATCTTT.

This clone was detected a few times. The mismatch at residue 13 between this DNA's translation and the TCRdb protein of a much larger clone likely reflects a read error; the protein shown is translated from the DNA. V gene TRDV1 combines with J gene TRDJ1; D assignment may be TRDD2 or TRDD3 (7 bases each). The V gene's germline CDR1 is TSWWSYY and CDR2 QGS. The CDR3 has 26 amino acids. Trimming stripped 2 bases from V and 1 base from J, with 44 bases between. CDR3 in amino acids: CALGEGGFFLVPKVLGSGGGTDKLIF. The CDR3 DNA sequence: TGTGCTCTTGGGGAAGGAGGGTTCTTCCTAGTACCGAAAGTACTGGGGTCAGGGGGTGGCACCGATAAACTCATCTTT.

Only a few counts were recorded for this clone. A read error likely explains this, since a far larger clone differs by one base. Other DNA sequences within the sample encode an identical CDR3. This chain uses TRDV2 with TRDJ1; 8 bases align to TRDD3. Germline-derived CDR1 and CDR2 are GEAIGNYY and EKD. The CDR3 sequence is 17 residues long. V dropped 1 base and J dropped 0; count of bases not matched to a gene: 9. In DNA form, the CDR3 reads TGTGCCTGTGACACTCTTACTGGGGGGCTGAACACCGATAAACTCATCTTT. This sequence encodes CACDTLTGGLNTDKLIF.

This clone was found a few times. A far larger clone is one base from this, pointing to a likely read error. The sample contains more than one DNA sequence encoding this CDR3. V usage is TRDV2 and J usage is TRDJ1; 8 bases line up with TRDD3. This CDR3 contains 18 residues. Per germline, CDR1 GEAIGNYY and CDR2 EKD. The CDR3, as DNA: TGTGCCTGTGACACCGTAGGGCTGGGGGAAAACGGGGCCGATAAACTCATATTT. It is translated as CACDTVGLGENGADKLIF.

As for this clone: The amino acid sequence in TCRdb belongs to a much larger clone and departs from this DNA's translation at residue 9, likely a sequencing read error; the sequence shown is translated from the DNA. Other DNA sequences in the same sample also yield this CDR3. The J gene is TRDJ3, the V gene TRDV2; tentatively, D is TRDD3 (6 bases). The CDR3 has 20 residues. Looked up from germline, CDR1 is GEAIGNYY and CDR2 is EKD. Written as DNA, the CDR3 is TGTGCCTGTGACACCTCCGGGGGACGCCCTCTCTCCTGGGACACCCGACAGATGTTCTTC. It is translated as CACDTSGGRPLSWDTRQMFF.

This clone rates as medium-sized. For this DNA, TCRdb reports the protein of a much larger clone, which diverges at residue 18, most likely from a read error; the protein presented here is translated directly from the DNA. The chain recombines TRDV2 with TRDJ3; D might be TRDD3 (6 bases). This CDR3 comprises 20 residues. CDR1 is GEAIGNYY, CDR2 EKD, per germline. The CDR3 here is CACDTSGGHPLSWDTRQVFF. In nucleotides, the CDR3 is TGTGCCTGTGACACCTCCGGGGGACACCCTCTCTCCTGGGACACCCGACAGGTGTTTTTC.

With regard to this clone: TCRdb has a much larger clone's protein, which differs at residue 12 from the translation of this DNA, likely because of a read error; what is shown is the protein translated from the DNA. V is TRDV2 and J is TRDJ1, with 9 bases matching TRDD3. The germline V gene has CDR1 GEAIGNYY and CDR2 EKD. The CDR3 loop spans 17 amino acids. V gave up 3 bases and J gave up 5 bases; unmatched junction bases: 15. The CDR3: CACDEVLGDGDKDKLIF. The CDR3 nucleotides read TGTGCCTGTGACGAGGTACTGGGGGACGGCGACAAGGATAAACTCATCTTT.